This T cell receptor beta chain stems from a study of a mutant IDH1 vaccine in newly diagnosed glioma. Described time point: week 5, during vaccination. Vaccinated patients received 300 ug of mutant IDH1 20-mer peptide per dose, with topical imiquimod. V gave up 2 bases and J gave up 5 bases, with 6 bases separating them. The CDR3 sequence is 13 residues long. Germline-derived CDR1 and CDR2 are SGHTA and FQGNSA. Sequenced by immunoSEQ multiplex PCR; TCRdb stores in-frame clones only, minus some. The data show about 60,000 clones, about 80% seen once. As concerns this clone: What it binds is unknown.

J is TRBJ1-4 and V is TRBV7-2; D uncertain. This specimen consisted of PBMCs, obtained from a glioma patient whose treatment included an IDH1 peptide vaccine. The receptor was isolated from a woman aged 45-60 years with glioma. CDR3 region: CASSLLGNEKLFF. CDR3 coding DNA: TGTGCCAGCAGCTTATTAGGGAATGAAAAACTGTTTTTT.